Listed below are T cell receptor beta chains from one sample, sequenced in a study of OX40 agonist ivuxolimab in advanced cancers. The assay was immunoSEQ multiplex PCR, and TCRdb's table has in-frame clones only and misses some. The table has tens of thousands of clones, 80% to 90% seen once. The starting material was CD4+ or CD8+ T cells sorted from blood, obtained in a trial of the OX40 agonist ivuxolimab. These receptor sequences come from an adult with an advanced solid tumor such as melanoma, head and neck, liver or kidney cancer. CDR3s include the opening cysteine and the closing phenylalanine or tryptophan.

len,v_gene,j_gene,CDR3aa
13,TRBV7-3,TRBJ2-1,CASSLMSGEEQFF
14,TRBV10-3,TRBJ2-1,CAIRAGTGNNEQFF
17,TRBV27,TRBJ2-2,CASSPKKGGANTGELFF
17,TRBV5-1,TRBJ2-7,CASSFIPGTGGSYEQYF
11,TRBV30,TRBJ2-7,CAWSGSYEQYF
14,TRBV6-5,TRBJ1-5,CASSYGVQVEPQHF
15,TRBV4-3,TRBJ2-2,CASSQVEAGSGELFF
13,TRBV11-3,TRBJ2-3,CASSHRSTDTQYF
14,TRBV6-6,TRBJ2-7,CASTAGTSAYEQYF
12,TRBV10-3,TRBJ1-5,CASGPLNQPQHF
13,TRBV2,TRBJ1-5,CANGGQSNQPQHF
14,TRBV6-5,TRBJ2-7,CASNTRGRAYEQYF
16,TRBV5-4,TRBJ2-2,CASSSARTGNTGELFF
18,TRBV29-1,TRBJ2-3,CSVRQGTSGRKSTDTQYF
13,TRBV29-1,TRBJ2-7,CSVGPGTGFEQYF
14,TRBV18,TRBJ1-5,CASSPRNSNQPQHF
15,TRBV11-3,TRBJ1-3,CASSSGGGRGNTIYF
14,TRBV27,TRBJ2-1,CASKLKTGYNEQFF
13,TRBV19,TRBJ1-2,CASSILTDYGYTF
14,TRBV10-3,TRBJ2-7,CAISAPGGPYEQYF
16,TRBV12-5,TRBJ2-3,CASGSTQTGITDTQYF
12,TRBV10-3,TRBJ2-7,CAISESNGEQYF
15,TRBV2,TRBJ2-7,CASGTRLAGSHEQYF
13,TRBV29-1,TRBJ1-5,CSVAGQEHQPQHF
14,TRBV5-8,TRBJ1-1,CASSFGYKNTEAFF
13,TRBV6-5,TRBJ2-7,CASSPRQAYEQYF
14,TRBV19,TRBJ1-1,CASIEGIWGTEAFF
11,TRBV28,TRBJ2-4,CASSQQRSQYF
14,TRBV4-3,TRBJ2-1,CASSQDRQGLAMFF